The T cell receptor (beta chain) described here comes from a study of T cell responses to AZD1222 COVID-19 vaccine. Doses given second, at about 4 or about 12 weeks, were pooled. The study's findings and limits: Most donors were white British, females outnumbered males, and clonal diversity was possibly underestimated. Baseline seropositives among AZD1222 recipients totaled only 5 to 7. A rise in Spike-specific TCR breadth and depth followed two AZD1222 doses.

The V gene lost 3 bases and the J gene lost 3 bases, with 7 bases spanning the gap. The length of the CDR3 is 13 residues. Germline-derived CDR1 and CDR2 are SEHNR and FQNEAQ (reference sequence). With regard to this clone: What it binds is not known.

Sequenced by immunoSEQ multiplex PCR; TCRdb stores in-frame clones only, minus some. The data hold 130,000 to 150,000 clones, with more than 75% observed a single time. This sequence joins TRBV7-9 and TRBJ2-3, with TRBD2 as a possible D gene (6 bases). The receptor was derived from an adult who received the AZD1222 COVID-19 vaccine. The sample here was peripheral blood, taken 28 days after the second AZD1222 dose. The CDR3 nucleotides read TGTGCCAGCAGCTTGGGGGGAACAGATACGCAGTATTTT. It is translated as CASSLGGTDTQYF.